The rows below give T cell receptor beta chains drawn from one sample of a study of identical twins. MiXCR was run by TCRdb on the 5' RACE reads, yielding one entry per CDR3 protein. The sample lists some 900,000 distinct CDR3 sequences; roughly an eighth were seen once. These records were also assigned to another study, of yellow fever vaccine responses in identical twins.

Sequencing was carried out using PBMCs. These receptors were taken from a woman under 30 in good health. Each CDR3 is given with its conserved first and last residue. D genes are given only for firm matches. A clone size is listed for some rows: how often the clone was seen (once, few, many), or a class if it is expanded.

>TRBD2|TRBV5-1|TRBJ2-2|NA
TGCGCCAGCAGCATCGCTGAGACGGGACTAACCACCGGGGAGCTGTTTTTT
CASSIAETGLTTGELFF
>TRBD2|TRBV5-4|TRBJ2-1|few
TGTGCCAGCAGCTACGGGACTAGCGGGAGCTCCTACAATGAGCAGTTCTTC
CASSYGTSGSSYNEQFF
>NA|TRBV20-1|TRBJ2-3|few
TGCAGTGCTAGGGGGCCCGGGGTAGCGAGCACAGATACGCAGTATTTT
CSARGPGVASTDTQYF
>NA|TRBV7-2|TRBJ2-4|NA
TGTGCCAGCAGCTTAGCGCTTGGGGGGATGGGGGCCAAAAACATTCAGTACTTC
CASSLALGGMGAKNIQYF
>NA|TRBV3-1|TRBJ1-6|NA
TGTGCCAGCAGCCAAGGCCAGTTCAATGGTCTCCACTTT
CASSQGQFNGLHF
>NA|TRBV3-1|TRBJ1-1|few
TGTGCCAGCAGCCAACTTGGGGCAGGGAGCACTGAAGCTTTCTTT
CASSQLGAGSTEAFF
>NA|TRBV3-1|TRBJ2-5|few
TGTGCCAGCAGCCAAGGCCGAACTAGAGGGACCCAGTACTTC
CASSQGRTRGTQYF
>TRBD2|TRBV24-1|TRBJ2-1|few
TGTGCCACCAGTGATCGGCTAGCGGGTTACAATGAGCAGTTCTTC
CATSDRLAGYNEQFF
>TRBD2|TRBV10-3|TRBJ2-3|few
TGTGCCTCCTGCCCCCCGACTAGCGGGCTAGGCACAGATACGCAGTATTTT
CASCPPTSGLGTDTQYF
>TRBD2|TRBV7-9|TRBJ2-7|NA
TGTGCCAGCAGGTTCAGCGGGGACGTCTCGGACGAGCAGTACTTC
CASRFSGDVSDEQYF
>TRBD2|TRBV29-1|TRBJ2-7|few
TGCAGCGTTGCTAGCGGGTATTCCCTCTCCTACGAGCAGTACTTC
CSVASGYSLSYEQYF
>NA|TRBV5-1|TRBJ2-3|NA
TGCGCCAGCAGCCCCGAAGGGCCCCCAGATACGCAGTATTTT
CASSPEGPPDTQYF
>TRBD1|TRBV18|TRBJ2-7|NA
TGTGCCAGCTCACCACCGGCTGGACAGGGTGCTCTACGAGGGCAGTACTTC
CASSPPAGQGALRGQYF
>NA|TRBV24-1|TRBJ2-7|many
TGTGCCACCAGTGGTGGGACAACGGACTACGAGCAGTACTTC
CATSGGTTDYEQYF
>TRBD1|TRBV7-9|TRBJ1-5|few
TGTGCCAGCAGCTTAGGGACAGGGTTTAGCCAGCCCCAGCATTTT
CASSLGTGFSQPQHF
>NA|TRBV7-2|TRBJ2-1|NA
TGTGCCAGCAGCTTAAAGTCGGGGGTAGGGTCCTACAATGAGCAGTTCTTC
CASSLKSGVGSYNEQFF
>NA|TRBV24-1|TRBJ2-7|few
TGTGCCACCAGTGGGACGGGGGCGCCGGGGGACGAGCAGTACTTC
CATSGTGAPGDEQYF
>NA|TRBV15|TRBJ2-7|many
TGTGCCACCAGCAGAGAAGGGGGCTACGAGCAGTACTTC
CATSREGGYEQYF
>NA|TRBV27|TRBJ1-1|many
TGTGCCAGCAGTTTAGTGGGGGGCTCGAACACTGAAGCTTTCTTT
CASSLVGGSNTEAFF
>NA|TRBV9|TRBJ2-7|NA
TGTGCCAGCAGCGTAGGCACGGGACCCTACGAGCAGTACTTC
CASSVGTGPYEQYF
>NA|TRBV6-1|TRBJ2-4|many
TGTGCCAGCAGTGAATTCCAAATAGCCAAAAACATTCAGTACTTC
CASSEFQIAKNIQYF
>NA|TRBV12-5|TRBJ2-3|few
TGTGCTAGTGGCCCGAGGACGGTTGGGGATTCGGATACGCAGTATTTT
CASGPRTVGDSDTQYF
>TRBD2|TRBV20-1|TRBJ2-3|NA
TGCAGTGCTAGGAGCCCACTAGCGGAAAGCACAGATACGCAGTATTTT
CSARSPLAESTDTQYF
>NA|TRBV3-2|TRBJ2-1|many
TGTGCCAGCTCTGGCGGGAGCTTCTACAATGAGCAGTTCTTC
CASSGGSFYNEQFF
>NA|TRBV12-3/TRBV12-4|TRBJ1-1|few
TGTGCCAGCAGTTTTGTAATGGACAGAGAAGCTTTCTTT
CASSFVMDREAFF
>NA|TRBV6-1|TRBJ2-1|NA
TGTGCCAGCAGCCCCCTAGCGCCAAGGGGCAATGAGCAGTTCTTC
CASSPLAPRGNEQFF
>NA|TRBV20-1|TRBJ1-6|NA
TGCAGTGCTAGAGTGAACACTATTTCACCCCTCCACTTT
CSARVNTISPLHF
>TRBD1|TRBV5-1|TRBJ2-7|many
TGCGCCAGCCAACCGGGACAGGGTATCTACGAGCAGTACTTC
CASQPGQGIYEQYF
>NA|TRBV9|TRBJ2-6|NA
TGTGCCAGCAGCGTACACCAGGCTGGGGCCAACGTCCTGACTTTC
CASSVHQAGANVLTF
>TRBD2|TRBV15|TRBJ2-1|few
TGTGCCACCAGAAACAGCGGGAGCTCCTACAATGAGCAGTTCTTC
CATRNSGSSYNEQFF
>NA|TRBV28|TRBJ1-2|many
TGTGCCAGCAGTTATCCCCAGGGTTATGGCTACACCTTC
CASSYPQGYGYTF
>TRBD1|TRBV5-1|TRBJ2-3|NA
TGCGCCAGCAGCAACACAGGGGGATATTGGGCAGATACGCAGTATTTT
CASSNTGGYWADTQYF
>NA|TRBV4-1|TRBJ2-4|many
TGCGCCAGCAGCCAAGCTATGCCGGGGCCCAGGGAAAACATTCAGTACTTC
CASSQAMPGPRENIQYF
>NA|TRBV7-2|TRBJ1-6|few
TGTGCCAGCAGCTGGAGCCAGGGAGGGAATTCACCCCTCCACTTT
CASSWSQGGNSPLHF
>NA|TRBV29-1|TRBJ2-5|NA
TGCAGCGTTGAAGAGGGCGGGCTCCGGACCCAGTACTTC
CSVEEGGLRTQYF
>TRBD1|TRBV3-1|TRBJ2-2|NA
TGTGCCAGCAGCCTGAAGACAGGGGTTCTTGCCGGGGAGCTGTTTTTT
CASSLKTGVLAGELFF
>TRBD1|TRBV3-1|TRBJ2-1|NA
TGTGCCAGCAGCCAACAGGGGGCCTCTACAAATGAGCAGTTCTTC
CASSQQGASTNEQFF
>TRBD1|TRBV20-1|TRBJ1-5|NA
TGCAGTGCTACCGGGGACAGGGGCTTGCCCCAGCATTTT
CSATGDRGLPQHF
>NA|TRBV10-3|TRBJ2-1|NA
TGTGCCATCCGGGACGGGCTTCACGATGAGCAGTTCTTC
CAIRDGLHDEQFF
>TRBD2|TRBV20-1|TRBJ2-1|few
TGCAGTGCTAGAGATCCAGCGGGGTATTCCTACAATGAGCAGTTCTTC
CSARDPAGYSYNEQFF
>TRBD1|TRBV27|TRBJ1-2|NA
TGTGCCAGCAGTTTTTCAGGGGGGAACTATGGCTACACCTTC
CASSFSGGNYGYTF
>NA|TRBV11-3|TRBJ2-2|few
TGTGCCAGCAGCCGCGTCGACGGGGAGCTGTTTTTT
CASSRVDGELFF
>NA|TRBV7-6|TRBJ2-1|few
TGTGCCAGCAGATTAGGGACTTTAGATGAGCAGTTCTTC
CASRLGTLDEQFF
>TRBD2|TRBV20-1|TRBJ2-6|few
TGCAGTGCTAGCGGGGGGATAAGCTCTGGGGCCAACGTCCTGACTTTC
CSASGGISSGANVLTF
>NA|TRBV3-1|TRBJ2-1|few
TGTGCCAGCAGCCAACAGGGGCTTGGGAATGAGCAGTTCTTC
CASSQQGLGNEQFF
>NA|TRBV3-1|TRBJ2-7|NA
TGTGCCAGCAGCCAAGTTGGACAGTCCTACGAGCAGTACTTC
CASSQVGQSYEQYF
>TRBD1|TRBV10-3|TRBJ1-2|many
TGTGCCACCCTGGGCCAGGGGGCTAGGGGCTACACCTTC
CATLGQGARGYTF
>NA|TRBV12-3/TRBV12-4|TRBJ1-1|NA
TGTGCCAGCAGTCGCCGGACGGCGAACACTGAAGCTTTCTTT
CASSRRTANTEAFF
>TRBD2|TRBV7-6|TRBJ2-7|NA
TGTGCCAGCAGCTTAGAACTAGCGGGGGTATCCTACGAGCAGTACTTC
CASSLELAGVSYEQYF
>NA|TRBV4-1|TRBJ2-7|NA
TGCGCCAGCAGCCAGGACAGTGCGACCTCCTACGAGCAGTACTTC
CASSQDSATSYEQYF
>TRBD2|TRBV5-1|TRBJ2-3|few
TGCGCCAGCAGCCTGGGGACTAGCGGGAAATCTAGCACAGATACGCAGTATTTT
CASSLGTSGKSSTDTQYF
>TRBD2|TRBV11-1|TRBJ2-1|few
TGTGCCAGCAGCTCGAGAGCGTTTAGCGGGAATTTATACAATGAGCAGTTCTTC
CASSSRAFSGNLYNEQFF